The source of this T cell receptor beta chain is a study of blood T cell repertoires in COVID-19. Study in general: Researchers got acute and convalescent COVID-19 samples from the United States, Italy and Spain.

Germline loops: CDR1 MNHEY, CDR2 SVGAGI. Germline trimming cut 5 bases from V and 8 bases from J; bases unmatched to any gene: 7. This CDR3 contains 15 residues. Per the authors' pipeline: Amplified reference gene primers provided the basis for estimating nucleated cell counts. Sequencing was performed with immunoSEQ multiplex PCR; in TCRdb, only in-frame clones are kept and a portion is missing. Clone size and the V and J calls come from that table; the DNA yielded D and trimming. Here the sample spans under 100,000 clones, around four fifths being singletons. This clone was recorded a few times. The chain uses TRBV6-5 and TRBJ1-6; 9 bases match TRBD1. The sequenced sample consisted of peripheral blood. The sequence came from a woman in her 70s with active or convalescent COVID-19. The CDR3 loop is CASSITGGSDSPLHF. In nucleotides, the CDR3 is TGTGCCAGCAGTATTACAGGGGGCTCGGATTCACCCCTCCACTTT.